Listed below are T cell receptor beta chains from one sample, sequenced in a study of blood T cells in healthy people across ages. TCRdb re-analysed the 5' RACE reads in MiXCR, keeping a single row per CDR3 protein. The sample lists roughly 1,500,000 distinct CDR3 sequences, about 43% seen once, with 7% to 9.5% in the top ten. Sequencing was carried out using blood. These receptors were taken from a woman in her late teens or twenties in good health. CDR3s include the opening cysteine and the closing phenylalanine or tryptophan. Size is stated for part of the rows, as once, few or many counts, or as a class when the clone is expanded.

clone_size,v_call,j_call,cdr3_aa
.,TRBV11-2,TRBJ2-7,CASSLSSLWSDEQYF
.,TRBV27,TRBJ1-2,CASSPGNRGANYGYTF
.,TRBV20-1,TRBJ2-7,CSARSSTGDEQYF
.,TRBV7-9,TRBJ2-2,CASGGGPNTGELFF
.,TRBV2,.,CASMRTGNEQYF
.,TRBV18,TRBJ1-4,CASSPLATGREAKLFF
.,TRBV4-1,TRBJ2-3,CASSWGEGTDTQYF
.,TRBV5-6,TRBJ2-1,CASSFPSGDEQFF
.,TRBV6-5,TRBJ2-4,CASSYKFETSGGQNIQYF
.,TRBV10-3,TRBJ2-5,CAISESMAGQETQYF
many,TRBV3-1,TRBJ2-5,CASSQDIETQYF
many,TRBV4-2,TRBJ1-2,CASSQEWTGGEHGYTF
.,TRBV14,.,CASSEGLGETQYF
few,TRBV20-1,TRBJ2-1,CSAPAPWGNEQFF
few,TRBV7-2,TRBJ2-7,CASSLGGGLYF
.,TRBV20-1,TRBJ2-2,CSARDTGNTGELFF
once,TRBV28,TRBJ2-1,CASSEIRDRLSGEQFF
.,TRBV20-1,TRBJ2-7,CSARDLTSGTSSYNEQYF